The 15 T cell receptor beta chains in this list originate from one sample, sequenced in a study of T cell responses to AZD1222 COVID-19 vaccine. Sequencing used immunoSEQ multiplex PCR; TCRdb keeps in-frame clones, though not all of them. Of about 120,000 clones in the sample, under 95% were seen once. Here the sequenced sample was peripheral blood, taken 28 days after the second AZD1222 dose. The receptors come from an adult who received the AZD1222 COVID-19 vaccine.

The rearrangement uses TRBV9 and TRBJ1-3, with D possibly TRBD1 on 5 matching bases. The CDR3 is 16 amino acids. V dropped 0 bases and J dropped 3 bases, with 13 bases sitting between them. Germline CDR1 and CDR2: SGDLS and YYNGEE. Written as DNA, the CDR3 is TGTGCCAGCAGCGTAGGATCCGGGGCGGGTGGAAACACCATATATTTT. This codes for CASSVGSGAGGNTIYF. Drawing the rest from reference TRBV9 and TRBJ1-3, the complete variable domain is DSGVTQTPKHLITATGQRVTLRCSPRSGDLSVYWYQQSLDQGLQFLIQYYNGEERAKGNILERFSAQQFPDLHSELNLSSLELGDSALYFCASSVGSGAGGNTIYFGEGSWLTVV.

The chain recombines TRBV5-1 with TRBJ1-2; D might be TRBD1 (6 bases). The CDR3 is 14 amino acids. CDR1 and CDR2 from the germline V gene are SGHRS and YFSETQ. Trimming shortened V by 5 bases and J by 8 bases, and 19 bases separated the two germline ends. CDR3 loop: CASSKDSHEAGYTF. The CDR3 nucleotides read TGCGCCAGCAGTAAGGACAGCCACGAAGCGGGCTACACCTTC.

The chain joins TRBV5-1 to TRBJ2-7, with D possibly TRBD2 on 6 matching bases. Germline CDR1 reads SGHRS; CDR2 reads YFSETQ. The ends were cut back, 1 base at V and 2 bases at J, with 10 bases in the middle. This CDR3 has 14 residues. CDR3 nucleotides: TGCGCCAGCAGCTTGATCGGGGGACCCTACGAGCAGTACTTC. Translation: CASSLIGGPYEQYF.

The genes are TRBV9 and TRBJ2-6; D is perhaps TRBD1 (6 bases). The CDR3 is made up of 19 amino acids. Trimming pared 4 bases from V and 0 bases from J, leaving 20 bases between. CDR1 and CDR2 (germline): SGDLS, YYNGEE. The CDR3 DNA is TGTGCCAGCAGCCCCAGTCCCGGGACATGGAACTCTGGGGCCAACGTCCTGACTTTC. This gives the protein CASSPSPGTWNSGANVLTF.

V usage is TRBV19 and J usage is TRBJ1-1; D gene ambiguous. Germline V gene data show CDR1 as LNHDA and CDR2 as SQIVND (reference sequence). Trimming cost V 5 bases and J 0 bases, with 7 bases left between them. The CDR3 spans 13 residues. The chain's CDR3 is CASSLDLNTEAFF. For the CDR3, the DNA is TGTGCCAGTAGTCTGGACCTGAACACTGAAGCTTTCTTT.

The J gene is TRBJ1-2, the V gene TRBV5-1, with 7 bases matching TRBD1. From germline, CDR1 is SGHRS and CDR2 YFSETQ. The V and J ends lost 4 bases and 0 bases, in that order; junction bases with no gene match: 9. The CDR3 runs 16 residues. Here the CDR3 reads CASSPIPTGSNYGYTF. The CDR3 coding sequence is TGCGCCAGCAGCCCCATCCCGACAGGGTCTAACTATGGCTACACCTTC.

This chain joins TRBV14 and TRBJ2-5; TRBD1 might be the D (5 bases). CDR3 length: 16 amino acids. Trimming left V 0 bases short and J 2 bases short, with 13 bases between. CDR1 and CDR2 from the germline V gene are SGHDN and FVKESK. The CDR3 spells CASSQDIWTRQETQYF. CDR3 coding DNA: TGTGCCAGCAGCCAAGATATCTGGACACGGCAAGAGACCCAGTACTTC. Full variable domain (outside the CDR3, taken from reference TRBV14 and TRBJ2-5): EAGVTQFPSHSVIEKGQTVTLRCDPISGHDNLYWYRRVMGKEIKFLLHFVKESKQDESGMPNNRFLAERTGGTYSTLKVQPAELEDSGVYFCASSQDIWTRQETQYFGPGTRLLVL.

Only one count was recorded for this clone. The J gene is TRBJ2-1, the V gene TRBV21-1; the D call of TRBD2 is as the table states it, not checked on the DNA. TRBV21-1 is given as a pseudogene. CDR3 length equals 15 residues. CDR3 protein: CASSKASGEDNEQFF. As DNA, the CDR3 is TGTGCCAGCAGCAAAGCCAGCGGGGAGGACAATGAGCAGTTCTTC.

V usage is TRBV6-5 and J usage is TRBJ2-5; 8 positions match TRBD1. The germline V gene has CDR1 MNHEY and CDR2 SVGAGI. The V segment lost 6 bases and the J segment 5 bases; nucleotides outside the gene matches: 11. The CDR3 totals 15 residues. The DNA for the CDR3 is TGTGCCAGCAGGAGTACCGCAGGGGGCACGGAGACCCAGTACTTC. Protein: CASRSTAGGTETQYF.

The CDR3 sequence: CASSGPGLAAYNEQFF. CDR3 DNA: TGTGCCAGCAGTGGCCCGGGACTAGCGGCCTACAATGAGCAGTTCTTC. This chain uses TRBV6-6 with TRBJ2-1; 11 bases line up with TRBD2. V gave up 5 bases and J gave up 2 bases; unmatched junction bases: 5. Germline V CDR1 and CDR2: MNHNY, SVGAGI (reference sequence). This CDR3 contains 16 residues.

This clone was seen once. This sequence joins TRBV6-2 or TRBV6-3 and TRBJ2-1, with D uncertain. The CDR3 loop spans 11 amino acids. Between the trimmed V and J ends, which lost 4 bases and 8 bases, there was a span of 6 bases. The germline gives CDR1 MNHEY, CDR2 SVGEGT. The CDR3 bases are TGTGCCAGCAGTTTAGTCCATGAGCAGTTCTTC. Translating it yields CASSLVHEQFF.

The V call is TRBV9, the J call TRBJ2-3, with TRBD1 identical over 7 bases. Germline V gene sequence: CDR1 SGDLS, CDR2 YYNGEE. The CDR3 contains 16 residues. The trim removed 0 bases at V and 4 bases at J, leaving 8 bases unmatched. The DNA for the CDR3 is TGTGCCAGCAGCGTAGATAGGGGGCTAGGGGCAGATACGCAGTATTTT. Translated: CASSVDRGLGADTQYF.

V usage is TRBV25-1 and J usage is TRBJ1-4; D is uncertain. The CDR3 is 14 amino acids. Looked up from germline, CDR1 is MGHDK and CDR2 is SYGVNS. Trimming took off 10 bases at V and 7 bases at J, with 19 bases between the two ends. Here the CDR3 DNA reads TGTGCCACCAGCTACGGCCCCCTTACTGAAAAACTGTTTTTT. It is translated as CATSYGPLTEKLFF.

This rearrangement joins TRBV10-3 to TRBJ2-7; no firm D call. The CDR3 runs 13 residues. Looked up from germline, CDR1 is ENHRY and CDR2 is SYGVKD. Trimming pared 8 bases from V and 6 bases from J, leaving 17 bases between. This CDR3 is CAIGEVYPGEQYF. Written as DNA, the CDR3 is TGTGCCATCGGCGAAGTCTACCCCGGCGAGCAGTACTTC.

The V gene is TRBV10-3, the J gene TRBJ2-3, with 7 bases fitting TRBD1. The germline CDR1 and CDR2 sequences are ENHRY and SYGVKD. The CDR3 is 14 amino acids. The ends lost 2 bases at V and 6 bases at J; junction bases unmatched: 5. In DNA form, the CDR3 reads TGTGCCATCAGTGAGAGGACCAGGGGGGATACGCAGTATTTT. Protein: CAISERTRGDTQYF.